Below, 30 T cell receptor beta chains from the same sample are listed, as sequenced in a study of glioma-infiltrating T cells after dendritic cell vaccination. Sequencing was performed with immunoSEQ multiplex PCR; in TCRdb, only in-frame clones are kept and a portion is missing. The sample records about 58,000 clones, more than 75% being singletons. Time point in this sample: after dendritic cell vaccination, including at tumor progression/relapse. Sequences were derived from blood, sampled after dendritic cell vaccination. These receptor sequences come from a human donor with glioblastoma.

The J gene is TRBJ2-7, the V gene TRBV6-5; D might be TRBD2 (5 bases). The germline V gene encodes CDR1 MNHEY and CDR2 SVGAGI. This CDR3 region has 13 residues. Trimming took off 6 bases at V and 5 bases at J, with 14 bases between the two ends. The DNA for the CDR3 is TGTGCCAGCAGAGGAACTAGTATAAACGAGCAGTACTTC. It translates to CASRGTSINEQYF.

The chain combines TRBV21-1 with TRBJ1-5; the table's D call, TRBD1, has no DNA check behind it. TRBV21-1 is a pseudogene locus. CDR3 size: 22 residues. In DNA, the CDR3 is TGTGCCAGCAGCAAAGCTTATCATAGGGCAGGGGTTTATTGGAAAGGGGATCAGCCCCAGCATTTT. As protein: CASSKAYHRAGVYWKGDQPQHF.

The chain links TRBV5-1 to TRBJ2-1; TRBD1 matches 9 bases. In germline, CDR1 is SGHRS, CDR2 YFSETQ. Trimming removed 4 bases from V and 2 bases from J; junction bases left unmatched: 10. CDR3 length equals 17 residues. CDR3 bases: TGCGCCAGCAGCGCCGGGACAGGGTTGGTGGCCTACAATGAGCAGTTCTTC. Encoded protein: CASSAGTGLVAYNEQFF.

The genes are TRBV5-1 and TRBJ2-2; 7 positions match TRBD1. J gave up 3 bases and V 5 bases, and 7 bases lay outside the gene matches. The CDR3 runs to 15 residues. CDR1 is SGHRS and CDR2 is YFSETQ in the germline V gene. The CDR3 here is CASSPGTEYTGELFF. CDR3 coding DNA: TGCGCCAGCAGTCCCGGGACAGAGTACACCGGGGAGCTGTTTTTT.

Of note for this clone: Because the CDR3's place on the DNA is in doubt, the DNA is left out and the CDR3 is given as listed by TCRdb. The chain couples TRBV5-6 to TRBJ2-1; TRBD2 was called by the table and not checked on the DNA. The CDR3 is 15 amino acids in total, end residues counted. CDR1 is SGHDT, CDR2 YYEEEE, per germline. CDR3 region: CASSFGPGRYNEQFF.

The chain is built from TRBV30 and TRBJ2-5; possibly TRBD1 for D (5 bases). The J call is uncertain, as TRBJ2-7 better fits the DNA end. The CDR3 consists of 14 residues. CDR1 and CDR2 from the germline V gene are GTSNPN and SVGIG (reference sequence). CDR3 nucleotide sequence: TGTGCCTGGAGTGTAGGGGATTCCTCCTACGAGCAGTACTTC. Translation gives CAWSVGDSSYEQYF.

The gene calls are TRBV4-2 and TRBJ2-7; a possible D gene is TRBD2 (7 bases). V was trimmed by 1 base and J by 7 bases, leaving 20 bases between them. The CDR3 consists of 16 residues. Germline V gene sequence: CDR1 LGHNA, CDR2 YNFKEQ. DNA for the CDR3: TGTGCCAGCAGCCAAGGGTCGGTGGGGGGGCCAAGGGAGCAGTACTTC. This gives the protein CASSQGSVGGPREQYF.

This rearrangement joins TRBV4-1 to TRBJ2-1, with 9 bases lining up with TRBD1. The CDR3 is 15 residues long. The germline gives CDR1 MGHRA, CDR2 YSYEKL. Trimming removed 0 bases from V and 6 bases from J; junction bases left unmatched: 3. CDR3: CASSQEGQGINEQFF. CDR3 coding DNA: TGCGCCAGCAGCCAAGAGGGACAGGGCATCAATGAGCAGTTCTTC.

This clone was seen a handful of times. The chain has TRBV5-1 and TRBJ2-3; 7 nucleotides line up with TRBD1. V lost 2 bases and J lost 3; bases outside the gene matches: 9. CDR1 is SGHRS and CDR2 is YFSETQ in the germline V gene. This CDR3 contains 16 residues. This chain's CDR3 is CASSFEGARETDTQYF. For the CDR3, the DNA is TGCGCCAGCAGCTTCGAGGGGGCGCGTGAGACAGATACGCAGTATTTT.

The CDR3 DNA follows: TGCAGCGCCGTTAGACTAGGGGATACGCAGTATTTT. Its protein is CSAVRLGDTQYF. The chain links TRBV29-1 to TRBJ2-3; D might be TRBD2 (6 bases). Per germline, CDR1 SQVTM and CDR2 ANQGSEA. V was clipped by 7 bases and J by 6 bases, with 14 bases between them. There are 12 residues in the CDR3.

The chain has TRBV10-1 and TRBJ2-7; D might be TRBD1 (6 bases). Germline CDR1 and CDR2: WNHNN and SYGVQD (reference sequence). This CDR3 comprises 15 residues. The V end lost 2 bases, the J end lost 3 bases, and 14 bases lay between the germline ends. The DNA for the CDR3 is TGCGCCAGCAGTGAGGCACTAACGGACAGCTACGAGCAGTACTTC. Translation: CASSEALTDSYEQYF.

This sequence joins TRBV9 and TRBJ2-6, with D unresolved. CDR1 is SGDLS, CDR2 YYNGEE, per germline. This CDR3 is built from 16 residues. V dropped 5 bases and J dropped 0 bases, with 12 bases sitting between them. Here the CDR3 DNA reads TGTGCCAGCAGTCGTAGCAACCCCTCTGGGGCCAACGTCCTGACTTTC. It translates to CASSRSNPSGANVLTF.

This clone came up a few times. The chain links TRBV4-3 to TRBJ1-2, with TRBD1 as a possible D gene (5 bases). Germline V gene data show CDR1 as LGHNA and CDR2 as YSLEER. Deletions cut 1 base from V and 4 bases from J, with 16 bases between. This CDR3 comprises 16 residues. CDR3 nucleotides: TGCGCCAGCAGCCAAGCTCGGGGGGAAGCCCTCTATGGCTACACCTTC. It codes for CASSQARGEALYGYTF.

V gene TRBV11-3 combines with J gene TRBJ2-5; the match to TRBD1 covers 8 bases. CDR3 size: 14 residues. The germline V gene encodes CDR1 SGHNT and CDR2 YENEEA. After removal of 6 bases from V and 0 bases from J, the junction contained 3 bases not matched to a gene. Here the CDR3 reads CASSRTGNQETQYF. In DNA form, the CDR3 reads TGTGCCAGCAGTCGGACAGGGAACCAAGAGACCCAGTACTTC.

To note about this clone: At one end the junction does not follow the germline gene, possibly because of a read error. This chain links TRBV10-3 with TRBJ2-7; the D gene is possibly TRBD2 (6 bases). Germline-derived CDR1 and CDR2 are ENHRY and SYGVKD. The length of the CDR3 is 13 residues. The CDR3 bases are TGTGCCCACCGTAGACTAGAATCCTCCGAGCAGTACTTC. It specifies CAHRRLESSEQYF.

Comment on this clone: At one boundary the junction diverges from the germline segment, which might be a read error. The sample contains more than one DNA sequence encoding this CDR3. This sequence joins TRBV10-3 and TRBJ1-5; 8 nucleotides agree with TRBD1. The germline gives CDR1 ENHRY, CDR2 SYGVKD. The length of the CDR3 is 17 residues. CDR3 nucleotide sequence: TGTGCCATTAGTGAGTCGGGGACAGGAGCCCTGAGACAGCCCCAGCATTTT. This codes for CAISESGTGALRQPQHF.

This clone was found a few times. This chain uses TRBV7-9 with TRBJ2-7; D perhaps matches TRBD2 (5 bases). Germline V gene sequence: CDR1 SEHNR, CDR2 FQNEAQ (reference sequence). V gave up 3 bases and J gave up 6 bases, with 15 bases separating them. CDR3 size: 14 residues. Here the CDR3 DNA reads TGTGCCAGCAGCTTTGGCCCCCTAGCCCTCGAGCAGTACTTC. This encodes CASSFGPLALEQYF.

The chain uses TRBV2 and TRBJ1-2; 7 bases are a match to TRBD1. Germline CDR1 is SNHLY and CDR2 is FYNNEI. J was trimmed by 4 bases and V by 4 bases; bases with no gene match: 15. This CDR3 comprises 17 residues. In DNA form, the CDR3 reads TGTGCCAGCAGTGGTCCCGAGACAGGGTATTTCGGCTATGGCTACACCTTC. Amino acid sequence: CASSGPETGYFGYGYTF.

The J gene is TRBJ1-5, the V gene TRBV4-3; D possibly corresponds to TRBD1 (6 bases). The CDR3 loop spans 16 amino acids. Germline V lookup: CDR1 LGHNA, CDR2 YSLEER. Trimming removed 1 base from V and 3 bases from J, with 13 bases in between. CDR3: CASSQGTAHDNQPQHF. As DNA, the CDR3 is TGCGCCAGCAGCCAAGGGACAGCCCATGACAATCAGCCCCAGCATTTT.

DNA for the CDR3: TGTGCCAGCAGTTTCCGGTCAACAGGGTGGGAGACCCAGTACTTC. Its protein is CASSFRSTGWETQYF. The chain is built from TRBV28 and TRBJ2-5, with D maybe TRBD1 (6 bases). The CDR3 length is 15 residues. The ends were cut back, 3 bases at V and 5 bases at J, with 16 bases in the middle. CDR1 and CDR2 from the germline V gene are MDHEN and SYDVKM.

This clone was counted a single time. Here the CDR3 DNA reads TGTGCCAGCAGTTACTCGTCGGCCCCGGGGACCCAGTACTTC. Translation gives CASSYSSAPGTQYF. The chain employs TRBV6-5 and TRBJ2-5; D unresolved. V gave up 0 bases and J gave up 7 bases, with 12 bases separating them. The CDR3 length is 14 residues. The V gene's germline CDR1 is MNHEY and CDR2 SVGAGI.

This clone came up a few times. The chain is built from TRBV13 and TRBJ1-1; D is perhaps TRBD1 (6 bases). This CDR3 has 15 amino acids. Germline V gene lookup returns CDR1 PRHDT and CDR2 FYEKMQ (reference sequence). V was clipped by 5 bases and J by 5 bases, with 18 bases between them. The CDR3 nucleotides read TGTGCCAGCAGCCAAGATTGGGGGCTGGGGACTGAAGCTTTCTTT. It is translated as CASSQDWGLGTEAFF. The variable domain in full, completed from reference TRBV13 and TRBJ1-1, reads AAGVIQSPRHLIKEKRETATLKCYPIPRHDTVYWYQQGPGQDPQFLISFYEKMQSDKGSIPDRFSAQQFSDYHSELNMSSLELGDSALYFCASSQDWGLGTEAFFGQGTRLTVV.

This sequence joins TRBV27 and TRBJ2-1; the match to TRBD2 covers 14 bases. The germline gives CDR1 MNHEY, CDR2 SMNVEV (reference sequence). The CDR3 has 17 amino acids. Germline trimming cut 5 bases from V and 3 bases from J; bases unmatched to any gene: 6. CDR3 nucleotide sequence: TGTGCCAGCAGTCCCGGGACTAGCGGGGGTCTCTACAATGAGCAGTTCTTC. This codes for CASSPGTSGGLYNEQFF.

This clone was picked up a small number of times. V and J are TRBV4-3 and TRBJ2-5; no firm D call. Germline V gene lookup returns CDR1 LGHNA and CDR2 YSLEER. The V and J ends lost 1 base and 0 bases respectively, with 12 bases between them. The CDR3 extends over 16 amino acids. DNA for the CDR3: TGCGCCAGCAGCCAAGGCGCTCTACTTTACCAAGAGACCCAGTACTTC. Translation: CASSQGALLYQETQYF.

V and J are TRBV7-2 and TRBJ2-1; 9 positions agree with TRBD2. This CDR3 comprises 18 residues. Germline V gene data show CDR1 as SGHTA and CDR2 as FQGNSA. V trimming: 2 bases; J trimming: 6 bases; junction bases outside the gene matches: 14. CDR3 nucleotide sequence: TGTGCCAGCAGCTTATTGTTTAGCTCGGCGGGGGGGCCCAATGAGCAGTTCTTC. Amino acid sequence: CASSLLFSSAGGPNEQFF.

The chain links TRBV6-5 to TRBJ1-1; 9 bases fit TRBD1. V was clipped by 7 bases and J by 0 bases; unmatched bases: 3. Looked up from germline, CDR1 is MNHEY and CDR2 is SVGAGI. The CDR3 contains 14 residues. The CDR3 is CASNRDRVNTEAFF. In DNA, the CDR3 is TGTGCCAGCAACCGGGACAGGGTGAACACTGAAGCTTTCTTT.

This clone has a single count. The chain links TRBV10-3 to TRBJ2-7; 11 bases line up with TRBD2. Germline V CDR1 and CDR2: ENHRY, SYGVKD. The CDR3 contains 13 residues. V was pared by 10 bases and J by 2 bases, with 4 bases of the junction left unmatched. This chain's CDR3 is CASNSGGAYEQYF. The CDR3 nucleotides are TGTGCCAGCAATAGCGGGGGGGCCTACGAGCAGTACTTC.

This clone turned up a few times. This CDR3 reads CASSQWRQGVEYGYTF. The CDR3 nucleotides read TGTGCCAGCAGCCAATGGAGACAGGGGGTTGAGTATGGCTACACCTTC. The chain uses TRBV11-2 and TRBJ1-2, with TRBD1 matching 9 bases. Germline V CDR1 and CDR2: SGHAT, FQNNGV. CDR3 size: 16 residues. J lost 5 bases, V lost 5 bases, and 12 bases had no gene match.

Note on this clone: Compared with germline, one end of the junction differs, possibly owing to a read error. CDR3: CASSDLLAGGSLF. DNA of the CDR3: TGTGCCAGCAGTGATTTACTAGCGGGGGGAAGTCTCTTC. The chain links TRBV2 to TRBJ2-1; 12 bases align to TRBD2. CDR3 length equals 13 residues. CDR1 and CDR2 from the germline V gene are SNHLY and FYNNEI.

This clone has only a few counts. V is TRBV19 and J is TRBJ1-6; D remains ambiguous. V lost 6 bases and J lost 9, with 15 bases in between. In germline, CDR1 is LNHDA, CDR2 SQIVND (reference sequence). This CDR3 region has 14 residues. The CDR3 region has the DNA TGTGCCAGTAGGAATCTGGGCGGGATTTCACCCCTCCACTTT. This translates into CASRNLGGISPLHF.